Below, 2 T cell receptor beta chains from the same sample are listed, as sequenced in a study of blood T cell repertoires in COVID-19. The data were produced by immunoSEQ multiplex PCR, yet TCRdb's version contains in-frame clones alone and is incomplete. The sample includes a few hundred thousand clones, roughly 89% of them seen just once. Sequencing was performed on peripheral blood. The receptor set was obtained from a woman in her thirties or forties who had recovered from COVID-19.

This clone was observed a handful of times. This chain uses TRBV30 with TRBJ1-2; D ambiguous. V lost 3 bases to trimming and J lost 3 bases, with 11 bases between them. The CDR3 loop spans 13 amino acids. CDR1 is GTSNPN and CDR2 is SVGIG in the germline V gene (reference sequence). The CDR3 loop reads CAWRWRDDYGYTF. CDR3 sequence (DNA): TGTGCCTGGAGGTGGAGGGATGACTATGGCTACACCTTC.

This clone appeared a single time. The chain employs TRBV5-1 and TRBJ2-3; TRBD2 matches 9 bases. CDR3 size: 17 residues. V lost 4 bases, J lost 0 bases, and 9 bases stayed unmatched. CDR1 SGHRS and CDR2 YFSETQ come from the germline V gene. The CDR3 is CASSPLTSGDSTDTQYF. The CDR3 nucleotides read TGCGCCAGCAGCCCCCTGACTAGCGGAGATAGCACAGATACGCAGTATTTT.